This T cell receptor (beta chain) was captured by sequencing in a study of blood T cell repertoires in COVID-19. The overall study: The samples span acute and convalescent COVID-19 from the United States, Italy and Spain.

CDR3 size: 18 residues. Germline CDR1 is KGHSH and CDR2 is LQKENI. A word on this clone: Mismatch with germline at one junction end may stem from a read error.

The method was immunoSEQ multiplex PCR; TCRdb's version includes in-frame clones alone and lacks a portion of them. This sample has 140,000 or so clones; 75% to 85% occur once, and the top ten carry 10%. The TCR originated in a man aged 55 to 70 with active or convalescent COVID-19. This chain joins TRBV18 and TRBJ1-6; tentative D call: TRBD1 (5 bases). Sequenced material: peripheral blood. CDR3 bases: TGTGCCAGCGCACCCAACTCCCGCCCTCGACAGAGCAATTCACCCCTCCACTTT. It codes for CASAPNSRPRQSNSPLHF.